This T cell receptor (beta chain) was retrieved from a study of TIL therapy for anti-PD-1-resistant metastatic lung cancer. Study details: Most patients had lung adenocarcinoma.

This was the immunoSEQ v3 assay. Here immunoSEQ multiplex PCR was the method, and the copy in TCRdb shows in-frame clones only, minus some. The sample has more than 20,000 clones; roughly two thirds are singletons. Germline V CDR1 and CDR2: SGHDT, YYEEEE. The CDR3 runs 17 residues. With 4 bases clipped from V and 7 bases from J, the junction kept 14 bases outside the gene matches. Time point in this sample: pre-treatment sample, taken before nivolumab and TIL therapy. Pleural nodules or supraclavicular lymph nodes made up most of the excised metastases sampled. Enrollment ran from late 2017 to early 2020.

This receptor was taken from a woman aged 25-85 years with non-small cell lung cancer. The material sequenced was tumor tissue, taken at baseline. The chain links TRBV5-6 to TRBJ1-4, with 9 bases matching TRBD1. The CDR3 DNA reads as TGTGCCAGCAGCGTAATTACCGGGACAGGGTACTTTGAAAAACTGTTTTTT. Its translation: CASSVITGTGYFEKLFF.